These T cell receptor beta chains were read from a single sample in a study of a mutant IDH1 vaccine in newly diagnosed glioma. Some clones are missing from TCRdb's copy, which holds only in-frame ones; the method was immunoSEQ multiplex PCR. The sample includes 25,000 to 30,000 clones, about four fifths of them seen just once. The antigens of these receptors remain unknown. Sequenced material: PBMCs, taken from a glioma patient whose treatment included an IDH1 peptide vaccine. These receptors originate from a woman aged 30 to 39 with glioma. The CDR3 runs from the conserved cysteine through the conserved F or W. Each record gives: CDR3 DNA, CDR3 protein, clone size, V gene, J gene, D gene. D genes are given only for firm matches. Clone size appears in some rows only: once, few, many, or a class for an expanded clone.

TGTGCCAGCAGCGAGGCTCAGGGTTATGGCTACACCTTC,CASSEAQGYGYTF,-,TRBV7-9,TRBJ1-2,-
TGTGCCAGCAGCTGGGGGACTAGCTTTGAGCAGTTCTTC,CASSWGTSFEQFF,-,TRBV7-6,TRBJ2-1,TRBD2
TGTGCCAGCAGCCCCCGACCCTTCATCGGCACTGAAGCTTTCTTT,CASSPRPFIGTEAFF,-,TRBV7-9,TRBJ1-1,-
TGTGCCAGCAGCCAACTCCGGGACAGGGGGATTGGCTACACCTTC,CASSQLRDRGIGYTF,-,TRBV4-2,TRBJ1-2,TRBD1
TGTGCCAGTAGTATTCTGGGGGAGGCTTTCTTT,CASSILGEAFF,-,TRBV19,TRBJ1-1,-
TGTGCCAGCAGCTTGGTTATAGGGGGGATCGCTGAAGCTTTCTTT,CASSLVIGGIAEAFF,-,TRBV5-5,TRBJ1-1,-
TGTGCCAGCCGGCCCGGAACGGCTAACTATGGCTACACCTTC,CASRPGTANYGYTF,-,TRBV6-5,TRBJ1-2,-
TGTGCCAGCAGCTTAGAACTAGCGGGGCAAACGCAGTATTTT,CASSLELAGQTQYF,-,TRBV7-2,TRBJ2-3,TRBD2
TGTGCCAGCAGGATCGGACAGGGCTACGAGCAGTACTTC,CASRIGQGYEQYF,-,TRBV2,TRBJ2-7,TRBD1
TGTGCCAGCAGCTTAGACCTGGCACAGGGGGGCTACACCTTC,CASSLDLAQGGYTF,-,TRBV7-2,TRBJ1-2,TRBD1
TGTGCCTCCATCGGCCGGGGTTGGAGCACTGAAGCTTTCTTT,CASIGRGWSTEAFF,-,TRBV28,TRBJ1-1,-
TGTGCCAGCAGTTACGGTGACAGGGTAGAATATGGCTACACCTTC,CASSYGDRVEYGYTF,-,TRBV6-5,TRBJ1-2,TRBD1
TGTGCCAGCAGCTTGAGGCAGGGGCGAGGGGAGCAGTACTTC,CASSLRQGRGEQYF,few,TRBV5-4,TRBJ2-7,-
TGTGCCAGCACGCCCAGTGGGGGGCACGGCGAGCAGTACTTC,CASTPSGGHGEQYF,many,TRBV10-3,TRBJ2-7,-
TGTGCCAGCAGCTATACGGGACAGGTGTCCCAGTACTTC,CASSYTGQVSQYF,-,TRBV7-9,TRBJ2-7,TRBD1
TGTGCCAGCAGCTTGGCCGAGGCAGCCTACGAGCAGTACTTC,CASSLAEAAYEQYF,few,TRBV5-4,TRBJ2-7,-
TGTGCCAGCAGCTCATTACTAAACTCCTACGAGCAGTACTTC,CASSSLLNSYEQYF,-,TRBV7-8,TRBJ2-7,-
TGTGCCAGCAGTCCCTACAACCTGGATGAAAAACTGTTTTTT,CASSPYNLDEKLFF,-,TRBV6-5,TRBJ1-4,-
TGTGCCAGCAGCGTAGGTGGAGGGACTAATGAAAAACTGTTTTTT,CASSVGGGTNEKLFF,once,TRBV9,TRBJ1-4,-
TGCGCCAGCAGCTTGGATACGGTGAACACTGAAGCTTTCTTT,CASSLDTVNTEAFF,-,TRBV5-1,TRBJ1-1,-
TGTGCCATCAGTAACCGGGACAGGAGCCTTGAGGGCTACACCTTC,CAISNRDRSLEGYTF,-,TRBV10-3,TRBJ1-2,TRBD1
TGTGCCACCAGCAGAGATCTCAATTTAGGCACCACCGGGGAGCTGTTTTTT,CATSRDLNLGTTGELFF,-,TRBV15,TRBJ2-2,-
TGTGCCAGCTACGACAGTCCACTGAACACTGAAGCTTTCTTT,CASYDSPLNTEAFF,few,TRBV10-3,TRBJ1-1,-
TGTGCCAGCAGTGAAGGACTAAGCCAAGAGACCCAGTACTTC,CASSEGLSQETQYF,-,TRBV2,TRBJ2-5,-
TGTGCCAGTAGTATACTAGCGGGGGGGCCAGATACGCAGTATTTT,CASSILAGGPDTQYF,-,TRBV19,TRBJ2-3,TRBD2
TGTGCCAGCAGCTTCGGGGCGGACACTGAAGCTTTCTTT,CASSFGADTEAFF,-,TRBV5-6,TRBJ1-1,-
TGTGCCAGTTGTCTAGCGGGGGACGATGAGCAGTTCTTC,CASCLAGDDEQFF,-,TRBV19,TRBJ2-1,TRBD2
TGTGCCACCAAGGCGTTTGGGGACAATGAGCAGTTCTTC,CATKAFGDNEQFF,-,TRBV7-2,TRBJ2-1,-
TGTGCCAGCAGCCCCGACCGAGGGCCCGAGCAGTACTTC,CASSPDRGPEQYF,-,TRBV13,TRBJ2-7,-
TGCGCCAGCAGCTACGGGACGGAGAACACTGAAGCTTTCTTT,CASSYGTENTEAFF,once,TRBV5-1,TRBJ1-1,-
TGCGCCAGCAGCTTGAGACAGGGAGCAGATACGCAGTATTTT,CASSLRQGADTQYF,-,TRBV5-1,TRBJ2-3,TRBD1
TGTGCCAGTAGTATAGGCCCCGTCAGTAATGGCTACACCTTC,CASSIGPVSNGYTF,-,TRBV19,TRBJ1-2,-
TGTGCCTGGAGTGATCCCGGGACCTACGAGCAGTACTTC,CAWSDPGTYEQYF,once,TRBV30,TRBJ2-7,-
TGTGCTAGCAGGCCCGAGAACACCGGGGAGCTGTTTTTT,CASRPENTGELFF,-,TRBV7-7,TRBJ2-2,-
TGCGCCAGCAGCCCCCCGGGGAGGACAGAACAAGAGACCCAGTACTTC,CASSPPGRTEQETQYF,-,TRBV4-1,TRBJ2-5,-
TGTGCCAGCAGCTTAGCGGCGGGGAACTACGAGCAGTACTTC,CASSLAAGNYEQYF,-,TRBV7-2,TRBJ2-7,-
TGTGCCAGCAAGGGGAAGACCCAGTACTTC,CASKGKTQYF,-,TRBV21-1,TRBJ2-5,-
TGTGCCAGTAGTTCGACAGGGAGCGGCAATCAGCCCCAGCATTTT,CASSSTGSGNQPQHF,-,TRBV19,TRBJ1-5,TRBD1
TGCGCCAGCAGCTCCGGGAGAGCGGATGAAAAACTGTTTTTT,CASSSGRADEKLFF,-,TRBV5-1,TRBJ1-4,-
TGCGCCAGCAGCCGCTTGGGACTTGGCACAGATACGCAGTATTTT,CASSRLGLGTDTQYF,-,TRBV4-1,TRBJ2-3,-
TGTGCCAGCAGCCTAGGGGACGGAAATTCACCCCTCCACTTT,CASSLGDGNSPLHF,once,TRBV9,TRBJ1-6,-
TGTGCCAGAAGCTCGGACAGGGACCATAATTCACCCCTCCACTTT,CARSSDRDHNSPLHF,-,TRBV5-3,TRBJ1-6,TRBD1
TGTGCCAGCAGCCAGAGACTAGCGGACCAGAGTACGCAGTATTTT,CASSQRLADQSTQYF,-,TRBV4-2,TRBJ2-3,TRBD2